This T cell receptor (beta chain) was captured by sequencing in a study of cytotoxic CD8 clonotypes in ibrutinib-treated CLL. Study findings and constraints: The study found clonality rose at ibrutinib response, then fell toward baseline at progression.

A remark on this clone: The antigen remains undetermined.

Profiled with immunoSEQ multiplex PCR; TCRdb holds only in-frame clones, not every one. The sample contains 110,000 to 150,000 clones, roughly 90% of which appear only once. The V gene lost 4 bases and the J gene lost 8 bases, with 14 bases spanning the gap. The length of the CDR3 is 14 residues. CDR1 and CDR2 from the germline V gene are MDHEN and SYDVKM. Sample: PBMCs, taken after 12 months of ibrutinib treatment. This rearrangement joins TRBV28 to TRBJ1-4, with D perhaps matching TRBD1 (6 bases). The TCR originated in a human donor with chronic lymphocytic leukemia. The CDR3 region has the DNA TGTGCCAGCAGTTCGGAAATGGGGGCGGAAAAACTGTTTTTT. It translates to CASSSEMGAEKLFF.